Listed here are 27 T cell receptor beta chains from one sample, sequenced in a study of cytomegalovirus exposure and HLA in healthy donors. The method was immunoSEQ multiplex PCR; TCRdb's version includes in-frame clones alone and lacks a portion of them. This sample yields 150,000 to 200,000 clones, of which about four fifths are seen a single time; around 7% belongs to the top ten. The specimen sequenced was PBMCs. These receptors were taken from a man aged 18-30 years in good health and CMV-seropositive.

The gene calls are TRBV7-8 and TRBJ2-7; 13 nucleotides agree with TRBD2. Germline lookup yields CDR1 SGHVS and CDR2 FQNEAQ. This CDR3 region has 16 residues. V was pared by 5 bases and J by 4 bases, with 8 bases of the junction left unmatched. CDR3 in amino acids: CASSPRTSGSLYEQYF. The CDR3 coding sequence is TGTGCCAGCAGCCCTCGGACTAGCGGGAGTCTGTACGAGCAGTACTTC.

The chain is built from TRBV30 and TRBJ2-5; 10 positions agree with TRBD1. Trimming took 6 bases from V and 5 from J; bases not matched to a gene: 9. The CDR3 is made up of 14 amino acids. Germline V gene lookup returns CDR1 GTSNPN and CDR2 SVGIG (reference sequence). The CDR3 bases are TGTGCCTGTCCCGGGACAGGGGTCGGGGAGACCCAGTACTTC. This codes for CACPGTGVGETQYF.

The CDR3 is CASSQATGSSYEQYF. CDR3 bases: TGTGCCAGCAGCCAAGCGACAGGGTCGTCCTACGAGCAGTACTTC. The V gene is TRBV4-2, the J gene TRBJ2-7, with 7 positions matching TRBD1. The CDR3 runs 15 residues. Germline lookup yields CDR1 LGHNA and CDR2 YNFKEQ. V lost 1 base and J lost 1; bases outside the gene matches: 4.

J is TRBJ1-3 and V is TRBV18; D gene unclear. This CDR3 spans 17 amino acids. Trimming pared 5 bases from V and 1 base from J, leaving 18 bases between. Per the germline V gene, CDR1 is KGHSH and CDR2 is LQKENI. In DNA, the CDR3 is TGTGCCAGCTCAGCCGAAACGGGTCAATCATCTGGAAACACCATATATTTT. It yields the protein CASSAETGQSSGNTIYF.

The gene calls are TRBV7-2 and TRBJ2-7; TRBD2 agrees at 9 bases. The V segment lost 2 bases and the J segment 6 bases; nucleotides outside the gene matches: 5. The germline CDR1 and CDR2 sequences are SGHTA and FQGNSA. This CDR3 has 14 residues. In nucleotides, the CDR3 is TGTGCCAGCAGCTTAAGTAGCGGGAGCCCCGAGCAGTACTTC. Translating gives CASSLSSGSPEQYF.

The rearrangement links TRBV5-7 to TRBJ2-7; 11 bases fit TRBD2. TRBV5-7 falls under the ORF class, with uncertain function. J gave up 5 bases and V 1 base, and 8 bases lay outside the gene matches. The CDR3 sequence is 16 residues long. Here the CDR3 DNA reads TGTGCCAGCAGCTTGCGGGGTAGCGGGAGGGAAGACGAGCAGTACTTC. It translates to CASSLRGSGREDEQYF.

The rearrangement links TRBV6-6 to TRBJ2-7; D remains unclear. The V gene lost 8 bases and the J gene lost 0 bases, with 11 bases spanning the gap. CDR1 is MNHNY and CDR2 is SVGAGI in the germline V gene (reference sequence). This CDR3 is 13 amino acids long. CDR3 residues: CASSESLSYEQYF. CDR3 in DNA: TGTGCCAGCTCGGAGAGTCTCTCCTACGAGCAGTACTTC.

The chain links TRBV27 to TRBJ2-7, with D unresolved. Trimming took 6 bases from V and 2 from J, leaving 20 bases between them. Per the germline V gene, CDR1 is MNHEY and CDR2 is SMNVEV (reference sequence). This CDR3 contains 16 residues. The CDR3 DNA reads TGTGCCAGCAGCCAACTATCAAGCGCTCCCACCTACGAGCAGTACTTC. Its protein product is CASSQLSSAPTYEQYF.

The rearrangement uses TRBV14 and TRBJ1-1, with D perhaps TRBD1 (6 bases). The V gene lost 7 bases and the J gene lost 5 bases, with 17 bases spanning the gap. This CDR3 is built from 14 residues. The germline CDR1 and CDR2 sequences are SGHDN and FVKESK. The CDR3 nucleotides read TGTGCCAGCAAAATTGCAGGGGACGGGACTGAAGCTTTCTTT. As protein: CASKIAGDGTEAFF.

The chain combines TRBV18 with TRBJ1-2, with 8 positions matching TRBD1. CDR1 and CDR2 from the germline V gene are KGHSH and LQKENI. The CDR3 consists of 17 residues. J was trimmed by 9 bases and V by 0 bases; bases with no gene match: 15. The CDR3 DNA reads TGTGCCAGCTCACCACCGGGCAGGGGGCGAGCTCTTCTACGCTACACCTTC. It codes for CASSPPGRGRALLRYTF.

The rearrangement joins TRBV10-3 to TRBJ2-5, with a tentative D call TRBD1 (6 bases). Germline V lookup: CDR1 ENHRY, CDR2 SYGVKD. This CDR3 has 13 residues. The ends were cut back, 0 bases at V and 9 bases at J, with 11 bases in the middle. The CDR3 loop reads CAISESPGVAQYF. The CDR3 region has the DNA TGTGCCATCAGTGAGTCCCCAGGGGTGGCCCAGTACTTC.

This sequence joins TRBV5-1 and TRBJ2-1; 7 positions agree with TRBD2. Trimming at V came to 0 bases and at J to 7 bases, leaving 13 bases not matched to a gene. CDR1 is SGHRS, CDR2 YFSETQ, per germline. This CDR3 comprises 17 residues. The CDR3 spells CASSLAGRTRGMNEQFF. CDR3 nucleotides: TGCGCCAGCAGCTTGGCGGGGAGGACTAGAGGGATGAATGAGCAGTTCTTC.

CDR3 region: CSVEGEGLVYEQYF. CDR3 coding DNA: TGCAGCGTTGAAGGGGAGGGCCTGGTGTACGAGCAGTACTTC. The chain has TRBV29-1 and TRBJ2-7, with 7 bases matching TRBD2. V trimming: 1 base; J trimming: 4 bases; junction bases outside the gene matches: 7. Germline assignment: CDR1 SQVTM and CDR2 ANQGSEA. This CDR3 has 14 residues.

The V and J genes are TRBV29-1 and TRBJ2-2; 11 bases line up with TRBD1. The length of the CDR3 is 18 residues. CDR1 is SQVTM, CDR2 ANQGSEA, per germline. J gave up 0 bases and V 7 bases, and 13 bases lay outside the gene matches. The CDR3 is CSAKGQGARETNTGELFF. The CDR3 DNA follows: TGCAGCGCCAAAGGACAGGGGGCGCGGGAAACGAACACCGGGGAGCTGTTTTTT.

The rearrangement links TRBV6-5 to TRBJ1-2; the D gene is possibly TRBD1 (6 bases). CDR1 is MNHEY, CDR2 SVGAGI, per germline. The CDR3 is made up of 14 amino acids. The V gene lost 2 bases and the J gene lost 3 bases, with 10 bases spanning the gap. The CDR3 sequence is CASSYGRGDYGYTF. The CDR3, as DNA: TGTGCCAGCAGTTACGGCAGGGGTGACTATGGCTACACCTTC.

The J gene is TRBJ1-4, the V gene TRBV7-2; D not resolved. This CDR3 is 13 amino acids long. Germline CDR1 is SGHTA and CDR2 is FQGNSA. The CDR3: CATSTGANEKLFF. CDR3 nucleotides: TGTGCTACCAGCACCGGAGCTAATGAAAAACTGTTTTTT. The complete variable domain, with remaining parts taken from reference TRBV7-2 and TRBJ1-4, reads GAGVSQSPSNKVTEKGKDVELRCDPISGHTALYWYRQSLGQGLEFLIYFQGNSAPDKSGLPSDRFSAERTGGSVSTLTIQRTQQEDSAVYLCATSTGANEKLFFGSGTQLSVL.

J is TRBJ2-1 and V is TRBV9, with 9 bases that match TRBD2. Germline V gene lookup returns CDR1 SGDLS and CDR2 YYNGEE. The CDR3 is made up of 17 amino acids. The V gene end was trimmed by 4 bases and the J gene end by 7 bases; junction bases not matched to a gene: 15. The CDR3 region has the DNA TGTGCCAGCAGCCCAGGAGCGAGCGGGAGGCCGATGAATGAGCAGTTCTTC. Amino acid sequence: CASSPGASGRPMNEQFF.

This chain connects TRBV9 to TRBJ2-2; 8 bases line up with TRBD2. Looked up from germline, CDR1 is SGDLS and CDR2 is YYNGEE. With 4 bases clipped from V and 2 bases from J, the junction kept 7 bases outside the gene matches. The CDR3 totals 16 residues. The chain's CDR3 is CASSFLAGINTGELFF. The CDR3 DNA sequence: TGTGCCAGCAGCTTCTTAGCGGGGATAAACACCGGGGAGCTGTTTTTT.

V gene TRBV7-6 combines with J gene TRBJ2-3; 8 positions agree with TRBD1. V dropped 3 bases and J dropped 5; count of bases not matched to a gene: 7. The V gene's germline CDR1 is SGHVS and CDR2 FNYEAQ. The CDR3 contains 15 residues. The CDR3 sequence is CASSLPRGTGDTQYF. In DNA form, the CDR3 reads TGTGCCAGCAGCTTGCCTAGGGGGACAGGAGATACGCAGTATTTT.

V and J are TRBV2 and TRBJ2-1; weak D call: TRBD2 (5 bases). Trimming removed 4 bases from V and 3 bases from J, with 13 bases in between. This CDR3 contains 15 residues. The germline V gene encodes CDR1 SNHLY and CDR2 FYNNEI. CDR3 nucleotides: TGTGCCAGCAGTGTACCCGGAGGCAGCTACAATGAGCAGTTCTTC. Amino acid sequence: CASSVPGGSYNEQFF.

The chain employs TRBV6-1 and TRBJ2-7, with D tentatively TRBD1 (5 bases). CDR1 and CDR2 from the germline V gene are MNHNS and SASEGT. Trimming left V 4 bases short and J 2 bases short, with 15 bases between. CDR3 length equals 15 residues. Here the CDR3 DNA reads TGTGCCAGCAGTGGAACAGGTGATCCCCCCTACGAGCAGTACTTC. This codes for CASSGTGDPPYEQYF.

This chain connects TRBV23-1 to TRBJ2-3; 7 positions match TRBD1. TRBV23-1 falls under the ORF class, with uncertain function. This CDR3 contains 16 residues. The trim removed 2 bases at V and 1 base at J, leaving 6 bases unmatched. The CDR3 DNA is TGCGCCAGCAGTCAAGAGGACAGGCCATGCACAGATACGCAGTATTTT. Translating it yields CASSQEDRPCTDTQYF.

The rearrangement links TRBV18 to TRBJ2-2; a weak D match, TRBD1 (6 bases). The CDR3 is made up of 14 amino acids. Between the trimmed V and J ends, which lost 5 bases and 2 bases, there was a span of 9 bases. Germline V gene lookup returns CDR1 KGHSH and CDR2 LQKENI. CDR3 residues: CASSRQENTGELFF. In nucleotides, the CDR3 is TGTGCCAGCTCAAGACAGGAAAACACCGGGGAGCTGTTTTTT.

This clone was detected only once. The chain recombines TRBV27 with TRBJ2-1; 8 bases fit TRBD2. CDR1 and CDR2 from the germline V gene are MNHEY and SMNVEV (reference sequence). The V and J ends lost 2 bases and 9 bases, in that order; junction bases with no gene match: 6. There are 14 residues in the CDR3. The CDR3 DNA reads as TGTGCCAGCAGTTTACTAGCGGGTGGGAGTGAGCAGTTCTTC. Its protein is CASSLLAGGSEQFF.

The chain couples TRBV11-2 to TRBJ2-4, with D maybe TRBD1 (5 bases). Germline CDR1 SGHAT, CDR2 FQNNGV. This CDR3 contains 15 residues. Trimming removed 5 bases at V and 3 bases at J, with 14 bases between. The CDR3 spells CASSGHPPIKNIQYF. The CDR3 DNA reads as TGTGCCAGCAGCGGACACCCACCCATCAAAAACATTCAGTACTTC.

This sequence joins TRBV2 and TRBJ2-2; TRBD2 matches 10 bases. V was pared by 7 bases and J by 6 bases, with 5 bases of the junction left unmatched. Germline values: CDR1 SNHLY, CDR2 FYNNEI. The CDR3 loop spans 14 amino acids. The CDR3 region is CASKLAGVPGELFF. The CDR3 DNA reads TGTGCCAGCAAGCTAGCGGGAGTTCCCGGGGAGCTGTTTTTT.

The CDR3 nucleotides read TGTGCCATCAGTGTGGGGCGGGAGGTACTCGAGCAGTACTTC. Amino acids: CAISVGREVLEQYF. The rearrangement links TRBV10-3 to TRBJ2-7; the match to TRBD2 covers 8 bases. With 4 bases clipped from V and 6 bases from J, the junction kept 8 bases outside the gene matches. CDR3 length: 14 residues. Germline CDR1 reads ENHRY; CDR2 reads SYGVKD.